Below are 6 T cell receptor beta chains sequenced from a single sample in a study of T cell responses to AZD1222 COVID-19 vaccine. TCRdb's table, derived via immunoSEQ multiplex PCR, lists solely in-frame clones and lacks some. The sample contains around 160,000 clones, approximately 78% of which appear only once. Sequencing used peripheral blood, obtained on day 0 of MenACWY control vaccination. The receptors here all came from an adult in good health.

The gene calls are TRBV29-1 and TRBJ2-5, with 9 bases identical to TRBD1. Germline assignment: CDR1 SQVTM and CDR2 ANQGSEA. Unmatched junction bases numbered 15, after V lost 6 bases and J lost 7 bases. The length of the CDR3 is 15 residues. DNA of the CDR3: TGCAGCGTGGGGGACAGGGCCGTTAATAGGAGGACCCAGTACTTC. Encoded protein: CSVGDRAVNRRTQYF.

The J gene is TRBJ1-3, the V gene TRBV25-1; D unclear. CDR1 and CDR2 (germline): MGHDK, SYGVNS. Trimming shortened V by 7 bases and J by 4 bases, and 5 bases separated the two germline ends. The CDR3 contains 11 residues. The CDR3 loop is CASTAGNTIYF. The CDR3 DNA is TGTGCCAGCACCGCGGGAAACACCATATATTTT.

The genes are TRBV3-1 (or the pseudogene TRBV3-2) and TRBJ2-2; D uncertain. CDR3 length equals 14 residues. The germline V gene has CDR1 LGHDT and CDR2 YNNKEL (reference sequence). V was cut by 2 bases and J by 3 bases, with 7 bases left in between. CDR3 loop: CASSQTQYTGELFF. The CDR3, as DNA: TGTGCCAGCAGCCAAACGCAGTACACCGGGGAGCTGTTTTTT.

V gene TRBV6-6 combines with J gene TRBJ1-2; D is unresolved. This CDR3 region has 15 residues. Germline V gene lookup returns CDR1 MNHNY and CDR2 SVGAGI (reference sequence). V shed 10 bases and J shed 0 bases, with 18 bases lying between them. Here the CDR3 reads CATQKEGHSNYGYTF. CDR3 nucleotide sequence: TGTGCCACTCAAAAAGAAGGGCATTCTAACTATGGCTACACCTTC.

V and J are TRBV6-1 and TRBJ1-5; D is ambiguous. Germline lookup yields CDR1 MNHNS and CDR2 SASEGT. This CDR3 spans 16 amino acids. The V and J ends lost 1 base and 2 bases respectively, with 12 bases between them. The CDR3 region is CASSEGRGIGNQPQHF. DNA for the CDR3: TGTGCCAGCAGTGAAGGTAGAGGGATCGGCAATCAGCCCCAGCATTTT.

The genes are TRBV12-2 and TRBJ2-7; the DNA was not used to check the table's D call, TRBD1. TRBV12-2 is a pseudogene locus. The CDR3 has 16 amino acids. CDR3 protein: CASRLETGERNYEQYV. The CDR3, as DNA: TGTGCAAGTCGCTTAGAGACAGGGGAAAGGAACTACGAGCAGTACGTC.